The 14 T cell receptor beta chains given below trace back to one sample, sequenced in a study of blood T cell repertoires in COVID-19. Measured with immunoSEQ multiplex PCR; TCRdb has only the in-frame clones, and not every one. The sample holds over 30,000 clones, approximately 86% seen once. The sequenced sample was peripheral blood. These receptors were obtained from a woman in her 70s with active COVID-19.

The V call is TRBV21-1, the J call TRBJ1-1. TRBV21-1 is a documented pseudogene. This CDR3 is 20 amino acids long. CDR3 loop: CASSKGKLKNTEGMNTEAFF. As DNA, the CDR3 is TGTGCCAGCAGCAAGGGCAAGCTTAAAAACACCGAGGGCATGAACACTGAAGCTTTCTTT.

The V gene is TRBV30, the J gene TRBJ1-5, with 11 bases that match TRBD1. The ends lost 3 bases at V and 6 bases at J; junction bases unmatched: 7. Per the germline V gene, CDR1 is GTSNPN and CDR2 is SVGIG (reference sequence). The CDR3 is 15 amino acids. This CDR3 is CAWSEGQGVSQPQHF. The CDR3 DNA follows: TGTGCCTGGAGCGAGGGACAGGGGGTAAGTCAGCCCCAGCATTTT.

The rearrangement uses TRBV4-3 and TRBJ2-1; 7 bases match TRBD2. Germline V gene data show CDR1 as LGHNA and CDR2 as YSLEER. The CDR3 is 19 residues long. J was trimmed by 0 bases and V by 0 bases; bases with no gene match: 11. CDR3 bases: TGCGCCAGCAGCCAAGATGCTTCCAGCGGGGTGAGCTCCTACAATGAGCAGTTCTTC. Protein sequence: CASSQDASSGVSSYNEQFF.

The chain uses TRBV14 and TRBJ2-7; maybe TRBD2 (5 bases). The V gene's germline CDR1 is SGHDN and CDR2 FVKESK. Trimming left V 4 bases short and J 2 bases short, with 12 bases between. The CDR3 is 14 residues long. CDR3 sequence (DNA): TGTGCCAGCAGCCCTTTCGGGGAGACCTACGAGCAGTACTTC. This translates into CASSPFGETYEQYF.

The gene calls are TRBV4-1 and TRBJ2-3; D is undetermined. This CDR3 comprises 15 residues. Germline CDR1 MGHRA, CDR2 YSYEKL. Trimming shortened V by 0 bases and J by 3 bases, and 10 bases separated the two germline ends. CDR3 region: CASSQDQIATDTQYF. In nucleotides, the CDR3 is TGCGCCAGCAGCCAAGATCAGATAGCAACAGATACGCAGTATTTT.

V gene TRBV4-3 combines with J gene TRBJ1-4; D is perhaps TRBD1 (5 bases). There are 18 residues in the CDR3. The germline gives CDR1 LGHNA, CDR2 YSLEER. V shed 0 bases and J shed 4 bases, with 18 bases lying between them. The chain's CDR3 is CASSQDRGGGVVNEKLFF. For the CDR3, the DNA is TGCGCCAGCAGCCAAGATCGGGGCGGGGGGGTTGTTAATGAAAAACTGTTTTTT.

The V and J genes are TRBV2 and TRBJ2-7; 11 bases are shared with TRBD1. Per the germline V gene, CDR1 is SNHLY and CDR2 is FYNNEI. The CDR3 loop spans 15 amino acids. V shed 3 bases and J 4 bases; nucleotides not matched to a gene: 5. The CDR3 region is CASSDTGQGGYEQYF. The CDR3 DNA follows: TGTGCCAGCAGTGATACGGGACAGGGGGGTTACGAGCAGTACTTC.

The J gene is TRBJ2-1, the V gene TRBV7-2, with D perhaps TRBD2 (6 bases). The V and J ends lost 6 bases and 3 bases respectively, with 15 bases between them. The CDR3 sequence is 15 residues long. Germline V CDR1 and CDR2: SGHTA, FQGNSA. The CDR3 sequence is CASSTSSGLYNEQFF. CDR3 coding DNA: TGTGCCAGCAGTACCAGTAGCGGCCTCTACAATGAGCAGTTCTTC.

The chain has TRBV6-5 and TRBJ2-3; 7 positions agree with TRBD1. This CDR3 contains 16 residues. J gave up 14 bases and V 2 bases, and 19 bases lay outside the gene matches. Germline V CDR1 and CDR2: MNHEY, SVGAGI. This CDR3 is CASSYGGSTGAATTYF. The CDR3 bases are TGTGCCAGCAGTTACGGAGGCAGTACAGGGGCCGCGACGACGTATTTT.

This CDR3 reads CASSQGWGPYEQYF. The CDR3 nucleotides are TGTGCCAGCAGCCAAGGATGGGGGCCCTACGAGCAGTACTTC. V gene TRBV3-1 (or the pseudogene TRBV3-2) combines with J gene TRBJ2-7, with D possibly being TRBD1 (6 bases). V was trimmed by 1 base and J by 2 bases, leaving 9 bases between them. The germline V gene has CDR1 LGHDT and CDR2 YNNKEL (reference sequence). The CDR3 extends over 14 amino acids.

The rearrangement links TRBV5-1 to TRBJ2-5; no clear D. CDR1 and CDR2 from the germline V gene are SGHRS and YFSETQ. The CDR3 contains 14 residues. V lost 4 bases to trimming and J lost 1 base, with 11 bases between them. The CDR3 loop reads CASSTSTGQETQYF. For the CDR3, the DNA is TGCGCCAGCAGCACTTCTACGGGCCAAGAGACCCAGTACTTC.

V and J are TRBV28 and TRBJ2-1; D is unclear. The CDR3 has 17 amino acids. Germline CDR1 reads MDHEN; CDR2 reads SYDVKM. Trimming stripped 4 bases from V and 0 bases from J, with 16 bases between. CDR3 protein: CASSSSWQVSSYNEQFF. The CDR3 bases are TGTGCCAGCAGTTCGTCTTGGCAGGTGAGCTCCTACAATGAGCAGTTCTTC.

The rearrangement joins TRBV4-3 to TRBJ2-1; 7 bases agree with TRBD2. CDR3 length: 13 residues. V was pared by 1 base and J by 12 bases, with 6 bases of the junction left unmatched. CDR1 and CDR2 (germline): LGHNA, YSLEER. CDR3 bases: TGCGCCAGCAGCCAAGGGCGGGGGTCGGGGCAGTTCTTC. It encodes CASSQGRGSGQFF.

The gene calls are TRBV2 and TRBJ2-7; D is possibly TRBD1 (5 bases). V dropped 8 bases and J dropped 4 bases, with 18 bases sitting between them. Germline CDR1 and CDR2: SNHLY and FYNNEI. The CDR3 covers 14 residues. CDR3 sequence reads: CASRRQFSTYEQYF. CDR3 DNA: TGTGCCAGCCGACGACAGTTCTCCACGTACGAGCAGTACTTC.